This T cell receptor beta chain emerged from a study of CD8 T cell repertoires and HIV-1 epitope variants. Study results and caveats: The assay identified only TCR beta chains of antigen-proliferating T cells. Eight or nine antigen-specific TCR beta clonotypes were found; roughly 6 seemed cross-reactive to variants.

Note on this clone: No antigen is known for it.

Using immunoSEQ multiplex PCR, the repertoire was profiled, and TCRdb retains in-frame clones only, with some absent. Of a few thousand clones in the sample, over 60% were seen once. Trimming took 6 bases from V and 1 from J; bases not matched to a gene: 11. The germline CDR1 and CDR2 sequences are MGHDK and SYGVNS. CDR3 length equals 17 residues. V is TRBV25-1 and J is TRBJ2-5; 10 nucleotides align to TRBD2. The material sequenced was cultured CD8+ T cells derived from PBMCs. The sequence derives from a male donor with HIV. For the CDR3, the DNA is TGTGCCAGCAGGGGTTGGGGGTGGACTAGCGGCCAAGAGACCCAGTACTTC. As protein: CASRGWGWTSGQETQYF.